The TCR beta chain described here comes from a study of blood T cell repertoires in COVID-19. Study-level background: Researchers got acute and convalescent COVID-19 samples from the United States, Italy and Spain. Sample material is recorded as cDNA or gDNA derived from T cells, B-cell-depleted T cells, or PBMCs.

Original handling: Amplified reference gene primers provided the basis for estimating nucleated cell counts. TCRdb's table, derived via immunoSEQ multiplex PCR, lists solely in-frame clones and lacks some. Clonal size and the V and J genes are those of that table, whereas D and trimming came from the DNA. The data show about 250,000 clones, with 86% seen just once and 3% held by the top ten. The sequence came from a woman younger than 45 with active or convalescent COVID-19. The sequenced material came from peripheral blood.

This chain's CDR3 is CASRAPGQGYEQYF. For the CDR3, the DNA is TGTGCCAGCAGAGCCCCGGGACAGGGCTACGAGCAGTACTTC. This chain uses TRBV28 with TRBJ2-7, with 9 bases fitting TRBD1. CDR1 is MDHEN and CDR2 is SYDVKM in the germline V gene. The CDR3 is 14 residues long. V shed 6 bases, J shed 3 bases, and the junction held 6 bases outside the gene matches.